This entry describes one TCR beta chain. This specimen belongs to a study of blood T cell repertoires in COVID-19. This CDR3 contains 16 residues. V was clipped by 6 bases and J by 5 bases; unmatched bases: 14. CDR1 and CDR2 (germline): MDHEN, SYDVKM. Produced via immunoSEQ multiplex PCR; TCRdb's table is partial and in-frame only. The sample includes approximately 260,000 clones, 88% of them seen just once. The gene calls are TRBV28 and TRBJ2-5, with TRBD2 matching 8 bases. This sequence originates from a woman aged 40 to 50 who had recovered from COVID-19. Sequencing was carried out using peripheral blood. Here the CDR3 reads CASRPLDRTGGETQYF. CDR3 nucleotide sequence: TGTGCCAGCAGACCACTCGACCGGACGGGAGGGGAGACCCAGTACTTC.